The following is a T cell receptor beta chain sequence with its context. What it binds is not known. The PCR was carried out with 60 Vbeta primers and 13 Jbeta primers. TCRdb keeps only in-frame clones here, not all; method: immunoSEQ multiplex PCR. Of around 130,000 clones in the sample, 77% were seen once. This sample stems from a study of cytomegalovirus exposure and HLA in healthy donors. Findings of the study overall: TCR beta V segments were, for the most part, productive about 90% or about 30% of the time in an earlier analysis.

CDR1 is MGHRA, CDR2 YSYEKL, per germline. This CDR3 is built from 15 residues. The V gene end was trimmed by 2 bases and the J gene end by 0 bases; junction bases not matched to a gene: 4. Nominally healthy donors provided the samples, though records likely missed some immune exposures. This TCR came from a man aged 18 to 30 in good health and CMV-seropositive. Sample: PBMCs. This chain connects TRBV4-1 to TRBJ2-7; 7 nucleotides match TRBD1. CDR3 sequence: CASSQTGDISYEQYF. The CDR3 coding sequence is TGCGCCAGCAGCCAAACAGGGGACATCTCCTACGAGCAGTACTTC.